Listed below are T cell receptor beta chains from one sample, sequenced in a study of OX40 agonist ivuxolimab in advanced cancers. Only in-frame clones appear in the TCRdb table, and some are missing; sequencing was by immunoSEQ multiplex PCR. Here the sample spans approximately 70,000 clones, about 83% being singletons. This specimen was CD4+ or CD8+ T cells sorted from blood, taken in a trial of the OX40 agonist ivuxolimab. These TCRs come from an adult with an advanced solid tumor such as melanoma, head and neck, liver or kidney cancer. The CDR3 runs from the conserved cysteine through the conserved F or W. The D gene is left open where the match is weak. Clone sizes are given selectively: once, few, many, or a class where the clone is expanded.

j_gene | d_gene | v_gene | abundance | CDR3aa | CDR3nt
TRBJ2-5 | NA | TRBV29-1 | NA | CSAGQGVEETQYF | TGCAGCGCCGGTCAGGGCGTCGAAGAGACCCAGTACTTC
TRBJ1-2 | NA | TRBV6-6 | NA | CASLPRTVFNYGYTF | TGTGCCAGCTTACCCCGGACAGTGTTTAACTATGGCTACACCTTC
TRBJ1-2 | TRBD1 | TRBV5-1 | NA | CASSLGTTGWSGYTF | TGCGCCAGCAGCTTGGGGACGACAGGGTGGAGTGGCTACACCTTC
TRBJ1-1 | TRBD1 | TRBV5-1 | NA | CASSWGGGQGVVNTEAFF | TGCGCCAGCAGCTGGGGCGGGGGACAGGGGGTGGTGAACACTGAAGCTTTCTTT
TRBJ2-3 | NA | TRBV5-6 | NA | CASSPGVDTQYF | TGTGCCAGCAGCCCTGGGGTAGATACGCAGTATTTT
TRBJ1-1 | NA | TRBV6-5 | NA | CASTFGTEAFF | TGTGCCAGCACCTTTGGGACTGAAGCTTTCTTT
TRBJ1-4 | NA | TRBV30 | NA | CAWSVPPPHANEKLFF | TGTGCCTGGAGTGTACCCCCCCCACACGCTAATGAAAAACTGTTTTTT
TRBJ2-2 | NA | TRBV6-1 | NA | CASSEGLGAGTGELFF | TGTGCCAGCAGTGAAGGTCTGGGGGCCGGGACCGGGGAGCTGTTTTTT
TRBJ1-2 | NA | TRBV27 | NA | CASRLNPTANYGYTF | TGTGCCAGCAGACTCAATCCGACAGCTAACTATGGCTACACCTTC
TRBJ2-1 | NA | TRBV18 | NA | CASSPTEGVGNEQFF | TGTGCCAGCTCACCAACGGAAGGAGTGGGCAATGAGCAGTTCTTC
TRBJ1-2 | NA | TRBV6-1 | NA | CASSQDGNYGYTF | TGTGCCAGCAGCCAAGACGGGAACTATGGCTACACCTTC
TRBJ2-1 | NA | TRBV5-1 | NA | CASSLGGGPAYNEQFF | TGCGCCAGCAGCTTGGGTGGGGGTCCCGCCTACAATGAGCAGTTCTTC
TRBJ1-6 | NA | TRBV27 | NA | CASSATGTGNSPLHF | TGTGCCAGCAGTGCCACAGGGACGGGTAATTCACCCCTCCACTTT
TRBJ2-3 | NA | TRBV18 | NA | CASSPWGETDTQYF | TGTGCCAGCTCACCATGGGGGGAGACAGATACGCAGTATTTT
TRBJ1-2 | NA | TRBV10-2 | once | CASSESIGRSQGYTF | TGCGCCAGCAGTGAGTCGATCGGGAGATCCCAAGGCTACACCTTC
TRBJ2-3 | TRBD2 | TRBV11-2 | NA | CASSPKAGGPDTQYF | TGTGCCAGCAGCCCTAAAGCGGGAGGCCCAGATACGCAGTATTTT
TRBJ1-6 | NA | TRBV30 | NA | CAWTRPESPLHF | TGTGCCTGGACCCGACCCGAGTCACCCCTCCACTTT
TRBJ1-2 | NA | TRBV5-1 | NA | CASSPGQSGYGYTF | TGCGCCAGCAGCCCTGGACAGAGTGGATATGGCTACACCTTC
TRBJ2-3 | TRBD1 | TRBV5-4 | once | CASSPPGTGGVGDTQYF | TGTGCCAGCAGCCCCCCCGGGACAGGGGGCGTAGGAGATACGCAGTATTTT
TRBJ2-1 | TRBD2 | TRBV5-1 | NA | CASSRLAGGPSYNEQFF | TGCGCCAGCAGCCGACTAGCGGGAGGGCCATCCTACAATGAGCAGTTCTTC
TRBJ2-1 | NA | TRBV5-3 | NA | CAPFKRRPSYNEQFF | TGTGCCCCCTTCAAACGTCGCCCCTCCTACAATGAGCAGTTCTTC
TRBJ1-5 | NA | TRBV6-5 | NA | CASSGQPVQPQHF | TGTGCCAGCAGTGGCCAACCAGTTCAGCCCCAGCATTTT
TRBJ1-2 | NA | TRBV9 | NA | CASSSLGGTSTF | TGTGCCAGCAGCTCCCTGGGAGGGACCTCTACCTTC
TRBJ2-7 | NA | TRBV7-2 | NA | CASSLMQGSEQYF | TGTGCCAGCAGCTTAATGCAGGGGTCAGAGCAGTACTTC
TRBJ1-4 | TRBD1 | TRBV7-7 | few | CASSPGGQGNEKLFF | TGTGCTAGCAGCCCAGGGGGACAGGGGAATGAAAAACTGTTTTTT
TRBJ2-5 | NA | TRBV18 | NA | CASSPPSFQETQYF | TGTGCCAGCTCACCCCCCTCCTTCCAAGAGACCCAGTACTTC
TRBJ2-5 | NA | TRBV5-4 | NA | CASSLANRVEETQYF | TGTGCCAGCAGCTTGGCTAACAGGGTCGAAGAGACCCAGTACTTC
TRBJ2-3 | NA | TRBV16 | once | CASSQYEGTDTQYF | TGTGCCAGCAGCCAATATGAGGGCACAGATACGCAGTATTTT
TRBJ1-2 | NA | TRBV6-5 | NA | CASSSLWGYTF | TGTGCCAGCAGTTCGTTGTGGGGCTACACCTTC
TRBJ2-5 | NA | TRBV6-5 | NA | CASSHQETQYF | TGTGCCAGCAGCCACCAAGAGACCCAGTACTTC
TRBJ2-6 | NA | TRBV10-3 | once | CAISEGWNSGANVLTF | TGTGCCATCAGTGAGGGTTGGAACTCTGGGGCCAACGTCCTGACTTTC
TRBJ2-1 | NA | TRBV21-1 | NA | CASSRLGGPRCNEQFF | TGTGCCAGCAGCCGACTGGGGGGCCCACGGTGTAATGAGCAGTTCTTC
TRBJ1-2 | TRBD1 | TRBV28 | NA | CASSLVGTGGNYGYTF | TGTGCCAGCAGTCTGGTCGGGACAGGGGGCAACTATGGCTACACCTTC
TRBJ2-7 | NA | TRBV28 | NA | CASSTTRGSAYEQYF | TGTGCCAGCAGTACCACCCGGGGTTCGGCCTACGAGCAGTACTTC
TRBJ2-2 | NA | TRBV6-5 | NA | CASSYSGDTLTGELFF | TGTGCCAGCAGTTACTCAGGGGATACCCTCACCGGGGAGCTGTTTTTT
TRBJ1-1 | NA | TRBV19 | NA | CASSIRMRGGTEAFF | TGTGCCAGTAGTATAAGGATGAGGGGAGGAACTGAAGCTTTCTTT
TRBJ2-2 | TRBD1 | TRBV10-1 | once | CASKGQGTGELFF | TGCGCCAGCAAGGGACAGGGGACCGGGGAGCTGTTTTTT
TRBJ2-3 | TRBD1 | TRBV5-1 | NA | CASSSRQGLGTDTQYF | TGCGCCAGCAGCTCCCGACAGGGGTTGGGCACAGATACGCAGTATTTT
TRBJ2-5 | TRBD1 | TRBV27 | NA | CASSLYGTGKLGQYF | TGTGCCAGCAGTTTATATGGGACAGGGAAGCTGGGCCAGTACTTC
TRBJ1-4 | TRBD1 | TRBV28 | NA | CASSAAGGFYEKLFF | TGTGCCAGCAGCGCCGCAGGGGGTTTTTATGAAAAACTGTTTTTT
TRBJ2-5 | NA | TRBV2 | NA | CASSATRQETQYF | TGTGCCAGCAGTGCTACTAGACAAGAGACCCAGTACTTC
TRBJ1-2 | TRBD1 | TRBV4-1 | NA | CASSQDLGQLIYGYTF | TGCGCCAGCAGCCAAGATCTGGGACAGCTTATCTATGGCTACACCTTC
TRBJ1-4 | NA | TRBV25-1 | NA | CASSDSTGTSTNEKLFF | TGTGCCAGCAGTGATTCCACCGGGACATCCACTAATGAAAAACTGTTTTTT
TRBJ1-1 | NA | TRBV11-2 | NA | CASSPGTRNEAFF | TGTGCCAGCAGCCCTGGGACAAGGAACGAAGCTTTCTTT
TRBJ2-3 | NA | TRBV5-6 | NA | CASNKALGEEGTQYF | TGTGCCAGCAACAAAGCCCTTGGGGAAGAGGGTACGCAGTATTTT
TRBJ1-1 | NA | TRBV15 | NA | CATSRDGMNTEAFF | TGTGCCACCAGCAGAGACGGAATGAACACTGAAGCTTTCTTT
TRBJ2-1 | TRBD2 | TRBV6-5 | NA | CASSYRASGNNEQFF | TGTGCCAGCAGTTACAGAGCTAGCGGCAACAATGAGCAGTTCTTC
TRBJ1-5 | NA | TRBV7-2 | NA | CASTPSDTASQPQHF | TGTGCCAGCACCCCATCTGACACCGCGAGTCAGCCCCAGCATTTT
TRBJ2-2 | TRBD1 | TRBV5-1 | NA | CASSIGQGAAGELFF | TGCGCCAGCAGCATTGGACAGGGGGCAGCCGGGGAGCTGTTTTTT